This T cell receptor (beta chain) was retrieved from a study of Ad26.COV2.S vaccination and SARS-CoV-2 variants. Study-wide points: Participants given vaccine showed non-spike TCR breadth similar to that of placebo recipients.

Sequenced by immunoSEQ multiplex PCR; TCRdb stores in-frame clones only, minus some. The data show hundreds of thousands of clones, approximately 92% seen once. As regards this clone: Its specificity is not known.

Per the germline V gene, CDR1 is LNHDA and CDR2 is SQIVND (reference sequence). The CDR3 is made up of 17 amino acids. Between the trimmed V and J ends, which lost 3 bases and 2 bases, there was a span of 19 bases. Treatment in this sample: around 19 received Ad26.COV2.S at low or high dose, single or two shots; 5 received placebo; per-sample allocation not given. Samples came from day 63 after the first vaccine or placebo injection. This chain links TRBV19 with TRBJ2-5; D is perhaps TRBD1 or TRBD2 (6 bases each). The sequences come from peripheral blood, collected in a trial of Ad26.COV2.S vaccine versus placebo. This TCR came from a person between 18 and 65 years old who received the Ad26.COV2.S COVID-19 vaccine or a placebo. The chain's CDR3 is CASSIHPVGGPQETQYF. As DNA, the CDR3 is TGTGCCAGTAGTATCCACCCCGTAGGGGGGCCGCAAGAGACCCAGTACTTC.